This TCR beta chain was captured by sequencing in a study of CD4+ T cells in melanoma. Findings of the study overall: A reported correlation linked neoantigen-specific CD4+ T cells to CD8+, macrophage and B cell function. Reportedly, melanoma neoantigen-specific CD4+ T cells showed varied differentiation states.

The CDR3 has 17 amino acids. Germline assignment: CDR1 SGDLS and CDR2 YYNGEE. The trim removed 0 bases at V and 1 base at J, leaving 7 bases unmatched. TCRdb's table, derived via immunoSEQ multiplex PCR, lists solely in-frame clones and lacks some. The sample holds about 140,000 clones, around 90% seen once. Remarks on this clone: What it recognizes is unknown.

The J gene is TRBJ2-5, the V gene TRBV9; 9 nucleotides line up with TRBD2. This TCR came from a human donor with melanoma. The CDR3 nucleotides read TGTGCCAGCAGCGTAGGGGATAGCGGGGGCCTCCAAGAGACCCAGTACTTC. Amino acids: CASSVGDSGGLQETQYF.